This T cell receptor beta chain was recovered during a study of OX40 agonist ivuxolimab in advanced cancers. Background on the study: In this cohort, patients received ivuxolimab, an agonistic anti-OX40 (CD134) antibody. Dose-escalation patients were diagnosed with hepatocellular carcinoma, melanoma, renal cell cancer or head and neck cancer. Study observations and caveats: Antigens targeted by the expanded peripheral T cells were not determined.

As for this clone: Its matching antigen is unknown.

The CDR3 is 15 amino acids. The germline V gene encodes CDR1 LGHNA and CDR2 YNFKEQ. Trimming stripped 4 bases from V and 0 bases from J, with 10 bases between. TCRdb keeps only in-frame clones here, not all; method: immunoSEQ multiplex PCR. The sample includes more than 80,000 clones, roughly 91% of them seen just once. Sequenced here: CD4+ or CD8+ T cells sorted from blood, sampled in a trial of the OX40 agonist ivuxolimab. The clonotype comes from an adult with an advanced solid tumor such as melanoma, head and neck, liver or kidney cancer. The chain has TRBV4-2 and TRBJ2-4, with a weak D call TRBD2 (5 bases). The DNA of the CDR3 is TGTGCCAGCAGCCCCAGCGGCCTAGCCAAAAACATTCAGTACTTC. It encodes CASSPSGLAKNIQYF.